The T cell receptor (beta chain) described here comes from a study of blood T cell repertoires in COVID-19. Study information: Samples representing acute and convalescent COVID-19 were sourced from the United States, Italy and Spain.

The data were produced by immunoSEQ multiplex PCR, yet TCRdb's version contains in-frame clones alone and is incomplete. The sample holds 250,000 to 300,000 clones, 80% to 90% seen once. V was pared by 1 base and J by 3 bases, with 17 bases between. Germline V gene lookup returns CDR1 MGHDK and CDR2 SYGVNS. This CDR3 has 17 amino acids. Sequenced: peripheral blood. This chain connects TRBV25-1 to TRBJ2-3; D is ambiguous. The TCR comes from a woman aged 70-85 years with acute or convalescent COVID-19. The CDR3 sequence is CASSEFGGVGGTDTQYF. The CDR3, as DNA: TGTGCCAGCAGTGAATTCGGCGGCGTAGGTGGGACAGATACGCAGTATTTT.